This T cell receptor beta chain appears in the sequencing data of a study of identical twins. Remarks on this clonotype: No antigen is known for it.

Study outcomes and limitations: For out-of-frame alpha sequences shared by twins, low generation probability was in excess. Cord blood beta clonotypes that were abundant carried fewer insertions, and memory repertoires showed no such trend.

A universal primer site was incorporated via template switching, and the cDNA contained unique molecular identifiers. TCRdb reanalysed the 5' RACE reads using MiXCR and keeps one entry per CDR3 protein. The sample lists over 250,000 distinct CDR3 sequences, roughly 9.8% occurring once. The CDR3 runs to 18 residues. The germline V and J ends were trimmed by 10 bases and 1 base, with 27 bases remaining between them. The sample was also reused in another study, on yellow fever vaccine responses in identical twins.

This TCR derives from a woman in her late teens or twenties in good health. The chain carries TRBV12-3 or TRBV12-4 and TRBJ2-3; tentatively, D is TRBD1 or TRBD2 (5 bases each). Sample: CD8+ T cells sorted from blood. The CDR3 bases are TGTGCCATCTGTTTAGTGGTCAGGAGGATACAGGGCACAGATACGCAGTATTTT. Translation: CAICLVVRRIQGTDTQYF.